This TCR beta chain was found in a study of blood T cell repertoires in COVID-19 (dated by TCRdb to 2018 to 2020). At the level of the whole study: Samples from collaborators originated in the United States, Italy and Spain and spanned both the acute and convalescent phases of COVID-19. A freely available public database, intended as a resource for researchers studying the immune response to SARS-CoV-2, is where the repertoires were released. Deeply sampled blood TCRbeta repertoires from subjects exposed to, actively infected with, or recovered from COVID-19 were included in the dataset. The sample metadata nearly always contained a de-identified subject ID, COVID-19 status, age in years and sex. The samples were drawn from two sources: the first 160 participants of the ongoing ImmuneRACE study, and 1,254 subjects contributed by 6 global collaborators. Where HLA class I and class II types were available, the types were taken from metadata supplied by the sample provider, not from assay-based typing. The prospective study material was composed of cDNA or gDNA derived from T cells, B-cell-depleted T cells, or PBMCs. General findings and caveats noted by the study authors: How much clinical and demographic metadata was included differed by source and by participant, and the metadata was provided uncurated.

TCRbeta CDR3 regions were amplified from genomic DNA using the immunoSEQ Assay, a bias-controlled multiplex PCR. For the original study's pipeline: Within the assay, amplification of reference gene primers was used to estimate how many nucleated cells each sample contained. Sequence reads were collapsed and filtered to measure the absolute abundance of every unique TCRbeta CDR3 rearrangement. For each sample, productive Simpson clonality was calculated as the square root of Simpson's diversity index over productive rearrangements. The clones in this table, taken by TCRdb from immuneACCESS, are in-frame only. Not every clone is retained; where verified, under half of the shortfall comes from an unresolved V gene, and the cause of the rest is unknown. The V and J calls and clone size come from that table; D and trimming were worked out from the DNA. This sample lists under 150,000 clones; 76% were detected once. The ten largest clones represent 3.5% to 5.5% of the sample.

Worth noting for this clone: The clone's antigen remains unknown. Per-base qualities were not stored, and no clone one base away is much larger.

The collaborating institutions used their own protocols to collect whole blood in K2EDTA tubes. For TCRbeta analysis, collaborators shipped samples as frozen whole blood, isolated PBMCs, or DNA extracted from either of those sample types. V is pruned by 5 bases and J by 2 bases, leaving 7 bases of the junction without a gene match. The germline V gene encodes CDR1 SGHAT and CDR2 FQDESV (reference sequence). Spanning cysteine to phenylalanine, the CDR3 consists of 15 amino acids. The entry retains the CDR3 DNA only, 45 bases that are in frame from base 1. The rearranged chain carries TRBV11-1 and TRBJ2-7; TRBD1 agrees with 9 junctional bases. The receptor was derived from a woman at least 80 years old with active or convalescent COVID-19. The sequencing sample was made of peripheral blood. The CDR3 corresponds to CASSHKTGGTYEQYF. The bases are TGTGCCAGCAGCCACAAAACAGGGGGCACCTACGAGCAGTACTTC. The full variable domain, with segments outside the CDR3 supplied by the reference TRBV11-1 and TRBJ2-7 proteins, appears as EAEVAQSPRYKITEKSQAVAFWCDPISGHATLYWYRQILGQGPELLVQFQDESVVDDSQLPKDRFSAERLKGVDSTLKIQPAELGDSAMYLCASSHKTGGTYEQYFGPGTRLTVT.